The T cell receptor beta chain described here comes from a study of shared clonotypes between healthy human individuals. In the sorted-subset replicate PCRs, 200 ng DNA, tens of thousands of T cell genomes, was used. TCRdb's copy holds only in-frame clones and misses some; the assay was immunoSEQ multiplex PCR. The table has 550,000 to 800,000 clones, around 67% seen once; the top ten hold less than 2%. CD45RA-negative memory and CD45RA+ naive subsets were split from the CD4+ cells. This TCR derives from a woman between 25 and 40 years old in good health. Sequencing was performed on memory CD4+ T cells sorted from blood. Subset defined: CD45RA-negative fraction.

CDR3 in amino acids: CAWRGRGNSPLHF. CDR3 DNA: TGTGCCTGGAGAGGTCGAGGCAATTCACCCCTCCACTTT. The chain carries TRBV30 and TRBJ1-6; D unclear. This CDR3 spans 13 amino acids. V was trimmed by 3 bases and J by 7 bases, leaving 10 bases between them. Germline V gives CDR1 GTSNPN, CDR2 SVGIG (reference sequence).